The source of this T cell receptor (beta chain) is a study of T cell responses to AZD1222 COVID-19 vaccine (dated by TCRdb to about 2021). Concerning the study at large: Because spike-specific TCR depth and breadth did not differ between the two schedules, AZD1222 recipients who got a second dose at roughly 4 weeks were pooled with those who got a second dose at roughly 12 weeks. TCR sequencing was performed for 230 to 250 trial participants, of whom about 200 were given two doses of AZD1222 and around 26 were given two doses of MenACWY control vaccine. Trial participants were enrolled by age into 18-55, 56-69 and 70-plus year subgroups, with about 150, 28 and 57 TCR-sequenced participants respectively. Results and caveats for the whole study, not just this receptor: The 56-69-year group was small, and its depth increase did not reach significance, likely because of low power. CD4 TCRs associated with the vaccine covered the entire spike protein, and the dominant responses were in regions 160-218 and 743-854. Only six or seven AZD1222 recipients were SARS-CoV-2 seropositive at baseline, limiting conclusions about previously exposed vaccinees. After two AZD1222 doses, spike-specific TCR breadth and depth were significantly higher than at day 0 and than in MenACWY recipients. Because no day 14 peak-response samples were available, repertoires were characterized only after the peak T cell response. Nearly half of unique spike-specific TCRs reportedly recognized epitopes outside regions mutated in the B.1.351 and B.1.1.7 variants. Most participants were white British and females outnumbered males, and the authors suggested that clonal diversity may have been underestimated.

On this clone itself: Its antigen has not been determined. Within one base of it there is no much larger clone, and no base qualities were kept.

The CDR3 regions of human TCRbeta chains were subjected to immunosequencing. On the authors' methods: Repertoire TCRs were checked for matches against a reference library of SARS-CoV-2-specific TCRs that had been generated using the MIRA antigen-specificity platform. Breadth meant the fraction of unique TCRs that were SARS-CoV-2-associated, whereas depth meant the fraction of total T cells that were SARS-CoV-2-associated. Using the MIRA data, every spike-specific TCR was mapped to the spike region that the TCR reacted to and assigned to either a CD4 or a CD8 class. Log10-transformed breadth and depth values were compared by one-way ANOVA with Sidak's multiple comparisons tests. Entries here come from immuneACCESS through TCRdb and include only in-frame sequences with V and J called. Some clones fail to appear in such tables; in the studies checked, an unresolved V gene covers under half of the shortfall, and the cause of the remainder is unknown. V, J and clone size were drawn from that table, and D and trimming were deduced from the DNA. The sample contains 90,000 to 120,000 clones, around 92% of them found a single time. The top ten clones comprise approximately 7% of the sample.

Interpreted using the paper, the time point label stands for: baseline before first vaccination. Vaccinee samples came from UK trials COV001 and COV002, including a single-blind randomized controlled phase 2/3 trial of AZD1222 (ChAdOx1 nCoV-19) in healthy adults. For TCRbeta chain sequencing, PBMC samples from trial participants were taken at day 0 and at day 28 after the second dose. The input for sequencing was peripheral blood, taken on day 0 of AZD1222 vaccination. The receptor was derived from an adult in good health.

The sequence in DNA is TGTGCCACCAGCAGAGTCCCAGCCCCTGGGGAGACCCAGTACTTC. Translated, this is CATSRVPAPGETQYF. The rearranged segments are TRBV15 and TRBJ2-5, with the D gene call left open. In the germline V gene (reference sequence), CDR1 corresponds to LNHNV and CDR2 to YYDKDF. V lost 1 base and J lost 5 bases; the stretch between them is 14 bases long. From cysteine to phenylalanine, the CDR3 is 15 amino acids long. Only the CDR3 region is kept as DNA, spanning 45 bases read in frame from base 1. Full variable domain (CDR3 extended with the reference TRBV15 and TRBJ2-5 proteins): DAMVIQNPRYQVTQFGKPVTLSCSQTLNHNVMYWYQQKSSQAPKLLFHYYDKDFNNEADTPDNFQSRRPNTSFCFLDIRSPGLGDTAMYLCATSRVPAPGETQYFGPGTRLLVL.